The 11 T cell receptor beta chains given below trace back to one sample, sequenced in a study of blood T cell repertoires in COVID-19. TCRdb keeps only in-frame clones here, not all; method: immunoSEQ multiplex PCR. Seen here are over 150,000 clones, around 84% observed once, and the top ten hold roughly 2.5%. The sequenced material came from peripheral blood. These receptors were obtained from a woman of 80 years or more with COVID-19, enrolled during active disease.

The chain joins TRBV6-4 to TRBJ2-3; D may be TRBD1 (5 bases). V was pared by 6 bases and J by 2 bases, with 15 bases between. There are 15 residues in the CDR3. Germline CDR1 and CDR2: MRHNA and SNTAGT. The CDR3 region has the DNA TGTGCCAGCAGCGACAGCCCCTTAGCCACAGATACGCAGTATTTT. This sequence encodes CASSDSPLATDTQYF.

The V gene is TRBV19, the J gene TRBJ1-1, with TRBD1 identical over 9 bases. The CDR3 runs 16 residues. The germline CDR1 and CDR2 sequences are LNHDA and SQIVND (reference sequence). V lost 9 bases to trimming and J lost 4 bases; unmatched junction nucleotides: 15. The CDR3 sequence: CASKIRDRALGTEAFF. CDR3 in DNA: TGTGCCAGCAAAATCCGGGACAGGGCTTTGGGCACTGAAGCTTTCTTT.

The chain links TRBV6-5 to TRBJ1-2, with TRBD1 identical over 8 bases. This CDR3 spans 15 amino acids. After removal of 2 bases from V and 2 bases from J, the junction contained 4 bases not matched to a gene. Looked up from germline, CDR1 is MNHEY and CDR2 is SVGAGI. The CDR3 region is CASSYDRGPNYGYTF. The CDR3 DNA is TGTGCCAGCAGTTACGACAGGGGTCCCAACTATGGCTACACCTTC.

This clone has a handful of counts. The chain joins TRBV4-1 to TRBJ1-1, with a weak D call TRBD1 (5 bases). Germline assignment: CDR1 MGHRA and CDR2 YSYEKL. The CDR3 runs 15 residues. V gave up 5 bases and J gave up 1 base, with 14 bases separating them. The CDR3 here is CASSARREENTEAFF. DNA for the CDR3: TGCGCCAGCAGCGCCCGCAGGGAGGAGAACACTGAAGCTTTCTTT.

This chain's CDR3 is CASSEIAGGHNEQFF. CDR3 in DNA: TGTGCCAGCAGTGAAATAGCGGGAGGTCACAATGAGCAGTTCTTC. This sequence joins TRBV6-1 and TRBJ2-1, with 10 nucleotides matching TRBD2. The length of the CDR3 is 15 residues. V was clipped by 2 bases and J by 5 bases; unmatched bases: 3. The V gene's germline CDR1 is MNHNS and CDR2 SASEGT.

The chain has TRBV5-8 and TRBJ1-3; D gene unclear. This CDR3 has 16 residues. The V and J ends lost 3 bases and 0 bases respectively, with 13 bases between them. Germline lookup yields CDR1 SGHTS and CDR2 YDEGEE. The CDR3 protein is CASSSRARRSGNTIYF. The CDR3 nucleotides are TGTGCCAGCAGCTCGAGAGCCAGGCGCTCTGGAAACACCATATATTTT. Full variable domain (rest looked up from reference TRBV5-8 and TRBJ1-3): EAGVTQSPTHLIKTRGQQATLRCSPISGHTSVYWYQQALGLGLQFLLWYDEGEERNRGNFPPRFSGRQFPNYSSELNVNALELEDSALYLCASSSRARRSGNTIYFGEGSWLTVV.

This chain joins TRBV12-3 or TRBV12-4 and TRBJ1-3; D is unresolved. Between the trimmed V and J ends, which lost 5 bases and 2 bases, there was a span of 7 bases. This CDR3 has 13 amino acids. The CDR3 DNA is TGTGCCAGCAGTCTGTCAGCTGGAAACACCATATATTTT. This codes for CASSLSAGNTIYF.

The rearrangement links TRBV28 to TRBJ2-1; the match to TRBD2 covers 13 bases. Germline-derived CDR1 and CDR2 are MDHEN and SYDVKM. V shed 6 bases, J shed 0 bases, and the junction held 8 bases outside the gene matches. The CDR3 length is 18 residues. The CDR3 protein is CASSFTSGRESSYNEQFF. CDR3 in DNA: TGTGCCAGCAGCTTTACTAGCGGGAGGGAAAGCTCCTACAATGAGCAGTTCTTC.

The chain links TRBV11-2 to TRBJ1-6; 9 bases are a match to TRBD1. The CDR3 spans 13 residues. Germline V CDR1 and CDR2: SGHAT, FQNNGV. V lost 10 bases, J lost 10 bases, and 8 bases stayed unmatched. In DNA form, the CDR3 reads TGTGCCACCTCCGGGGACAGGGTCTCACCCCTCCACTTT. The encoded protein is CATSGDRVSPLHF.

Of note for this clone: The junction departs from the called germline gene at one end, perhaps through a read error. The chain carries TRBV4-1 and TRBJ2-1, with a weak D call TRBD1 (5 bases). The V gene's germline CDR1 is MGHRA and CDR2 YSYEKL. The length of the CDR3 is 13 residues. The CDR3 reads CASNQDQGPEQFF. The CDR3 nucleotides are TGCGCCAGCAACCAAGATCAGGGTCCTGAGCAGTTCTTC.

The chain employs TRBV28 and TRBJ2-1; 7 bases map to TRBD2. The CDR3 runs to 14 residues. With V trimmed by 7 bases and J by 7 bases, 10 bases remained unmatched. In germline, CDR1 is MDHEN, CDR2 SYDVKM. CDR3 amino acids: CASISSGLANEQFF. The CDR3 nucleotides read TGTGCCAGCATTTCTAGCGGATTAGCAAATGAGCAGTTCTTC.